This TCR beta chain was recovered during a study of blood T cell repertoires in COVID-19 (dated by TCRdb to 2019 to 2021). Context from the whole study: The collaborator samples originated in the United States, Italy and Spain and spanned the acute and convalescent phases of COVID-19. Samples came from the ongoing ImmuneRACE study (first 160 participants) plus 1,254 subjects from 6 global collaborators. The material from the prospective study consisted of cDNA or gDNA derived from T cells, B-cell-depleted T cells, or PBMCs. A freely available public database, intended as a resource for researchers studying the immune response to SARS-CoV-2, is where the repertoires were released. Subjects who had been exposed to COVID-19, were actively infected with it, or had recovered from it provided the deeply sampled blood TCRbeta repertoires that made up the dataset. Sample metadata almost always included a de-identified subject ID, COVID-19 status, age in years and sex. HLA class I and class II types, where available, came from metadata supplied by the sample provider rather than from assay-based typing. Results and caveats for the whole study, not just this receptor: The quantity of clinical and demographic metadata differed by source and by participant and was supplied without curation.

The germline V gene supplies CDR1 MGHDK and CDR2 SYGVNS. The germline V end is reduced by 6 bases and the J end by 3 bases; junction bases left unmatched: 5. The CDR3 starts with the cysteine, ends with the phenylalanine, and has 14 residues. The read is trimmed to its CDR3 DNA, 42 bases read in frame from base 1. Collaborating institutions collected whole blood in K2EDTA tubes following their own protocols. For TCRbeta analysis, collaborators shipped samples in one of three forms: frozen whole blood, isolated PBMCs, or DNA extracted from either of those sample types. TCRbeta CDR3 regions were amplified from genomic DNA by means of the immunoSEQ Assay, a bias-controlled multiplex PCR. Per the source publication's procedure: Nucleated cell counts per sample were estimated from amplification of reference gene primers within the assay. To quantify the absolute abundance of each unique TCRbeta CDR3 rearrangement, sequence reads were collapsed and filtered. For each sample, productive Simpson clonality was calculated as the square root of Simpson's diversity index over productive rearrangements. Held by TCRdb, this immuneACCESS table contains in-frame sequences only and omits some clones. Under half of the omission traces to an unresolved V gene where checked; the cause of the rest is unknown. V and J calls and clone size follow that table, whereas D and trimming were derived from the DNA. A total of about 73,000 clones appear in this sample, 80% to 85% of them only once. Of the sample, more than 2% falls within the top ten clones.

Remarks on this clone: Its target antigen remains unknown. No much larger clonotype is one base removed from it; base qualities were not supplied.

The TCR originated in an elderly man with active or convalescent COVID-19. The sequencing input was peripheral blood. The chain links TRBV25-1 with TRBJ1-3, and 7 junctional nucleotides match TRBD1. The base sequence is TGTGCCAGCAGAGGACAGGCGATTGGAAACACCATATATTTT. It encodes CASRGQAIGNTIYF.